This T cell receptor (beta chain) was found in a study of cytomegalovirus exposure and HLA in healthy donors. Study results and limitations: Further analysis was carried out later, and it showed several of the most significant clusters appearing linked to common viral pathogens. In vitro testing confirmed a few CMV-associated chains as specific for CMV antigens. Sequencing likely generated an artifact that appeared as a cluster of highly shared sequence variants.

For this clone: What it recognizes is unknown.

V was trimmed by 5 bases and J by 6 bases, leaving 5 bases between them. The CDR3 spans 11 residues. Germline CDR1 reads GTSNPN; CDR2 reads SVGIG (reference sequence). Vbeta (60) and Jbeta (13) primers were used in the PCR. The authors' processing: Later analysis identified roughly 82 million unique TCR beta chains, about 10 million shared. Here immunoSEQ multiplex PCR was the method, and the copy in TCRdb shows in-frame clones only, minus some. That table supplies the V and J calls and clone size; D and trimming were determined from the DNA. Here the sample spans 120,000 to 150,000 clones, around 78% being singletons.

What was sequenced was PBMCs. The source is a man aged 35 to 55 in good health and CMV-seropositive. V is TRBV30 and J is TRBJ1-6; D is ambiguous. The CDR3 region is CAWGGNSPLHF. In nucleotides, the CDR3 is TGTGCCTGGGGAGGTAATTCACCCCTCCACTTT.